The 21 T cell receptor beta chains below all came from one sample that was sequenced in a study of neoadjuvant anti-PD-1 for oral cavity cancer. Clones were sequenced by immunoSEQ multiplex PCR, and TCRdb holds only the in-frame ones, with some missing. Of about 68,000 clones listed, approximately 81% are singletons. Stated time point: after neoadjuvant nivolumab, at surgical resection. The sample in question was PBMCs, obtained after nivolumab (anti-PD-1) treatment. The receptors here all came from a person aged 40 to 85 with oral cavity squamous cell carcinoma.

This clone was counted only a few times. The chain carries TRBV2 and TRBJ2-7; no reliable D call. Germline-derived CDR1 and CDR2 are SNHLY and FYNNEI. The CDR3 has 12 residues. Deletions cut 5 bases from V and 0 bases from J, with 5 bases between. CDR3 nucleotides: TGTGCCAGCAGTCAGAGCTCCTACGAGCAGTACTTC. It yields the protein CASSQSSYEQYF.

The chain uses TRBV5-1 and TRBJ1-2; D is ambiguous. There are 14 residues in the CDR3. Trimming removed 5 bases at V and 7 bases at J, with 18 bases between. CDR1 and CDR2 (germline): SGHRS, YFSETQ. The CDR3 is CASSSTGVTGGYTF. In DNA form, the CDR3 reads TGCGCCAGCAGTTCCACCGGGGTTACCGGTGGCTACACCTTC. The full variable domain, with the rest looked up from reference TRBV5-1 and TRBJ1-2, is KAGVTQTPRYLIKTRGQQVTLSCSPISGHRSVSWYQQTPGQGLQFLFEYFSETQRNKGNFPGRFSGRQFSNSRSEMNVSTLELGDSALYLCASSSTGVTGGYTFGSGTRLTVV.

The CDR3 reads CASLTGGAAIAGAYEQYF. CDR3 DNA: TGTGCCAGTCTCACGGGGGGGGCGGCGATAGCGGGAGCCTACGAGCAGTACTTC. The chain employs TRBV28 and TRBJ2-7; TRBD2 matches at 9 bases. Germline assignment: CDR1 MDHEN and CDR2 SYDVKM. The CDR3 length is 18 residues. V trimming: 9 bases; J trimming: 2 bases; junction bases outside the gene matches: 20.

The chain employs TRBV5-8 and TRBJ1-5; D may be TRBD1 (6 bases). This CDR3 is 15 amino acids long. CDR1 is SGHTS, CDR2 YDEGEE, per germline. The V end was cut by 5 bases, the J end by 4 bases, with 16 bases between. CDR3 bases: TGTGCCAGCAGTCGGGGACAAAATAAGAATCAGCCCCAGCATTTT. Protein product: CASSRGQNKNQPQHF.

The gene calls are TRBV9 and TRBJ2-5; 8 nucleotides agree with TRBD1. Trimming removed 4 bases from V and 4 bases from J; junction bases left unmatched: 6. This CDR3 is 14 amino acids long. The V gene's germline CDR1 is SGDLS and CDR2 YYNGEE. As DNA, the CDR3 is TGTGCCAGCAGCTTAGGACAGGGTAGAGAGACCCAGTACTTC. Translating it yields CASSLGQGRETQYF.

This chain connects TRBV30 to TRBJ2-1, with 10 bases lining up with TRBD2. The CDR3 consists of 16 residues. The germline CDR1 and CDR2 sequences are GTSNPN and SVGIG (reference sequence). Trimming removed 0 bases from V and 7 bases from J; junction bases left unmatched: 9. CDR3 nucleotides: TGTGCCTGGAGTGTACTGGCTAGCGGGAGTTATAATGAGCAGTTCTTC. Translation: CAWSVLASGSYNEQFF.

The gene calls are TRBV19 and TRBJ2-7; D possibly matches TRBD1 or TRBD2 (5 bases each). The CDR3 has 14 residues. Trimming stripped 3 bases from V and 2 bases from J, with 11 bases between. The germline V gene has CDR1 LNHDA and CDR2 SQIVND (reference sequence). CDR3 in DNA: TGTGCCAGTAGTATTGGGAGACAGACCTACGAGCAGTACTTC. Amino acid sequence: CASSIGRQTYEQYF.

The CDR3 nucleotides are TGTGCCAGCGCGAGGGGCACGACAGGGGGCGATCAGCCCCAGCATTTT. It is translated as CASARGTTGGDQPQHF. This sequence joins TRBV28 and TRBJ1-5, with TRBD1 matching over 10 bases. The CDR3 has 16 amino acids. V shed 8 bases, J shed 5 bases, and the junction held 12 bases outside the gene matches. Germline V lookup: CDR1 MDHEN, CDR2 SYDVKM.

This chain uses TRBV19 with TRBJ1-2, with D possibly matching TRBD1 (5 bases). From germline, CDR1 is LNHDA and CDR2 SQIVND (reference sequence). This CDR3 contains 14 residues. V was cut by 6 bases and J by 12 bases, with 23 bases left in between. CDR3 amino acids: CASRRGSRQGEDTF. The CDR3 DNA follows: TGTGCCAGTAGGAGGGGTAGTCGGCAGGGAGAGGACACCTTC.

The chain joins TRBV27 to TRBJ2-3, with 9 bases matching TRBD2. The V gene's germline CDR1 is MNHEY and CDR2 SMNVEV (reference sequence). The CDR3 has 15 residues. V shed 6 bases, J shed 7 bases, and the junction held 11 bases outside the gene matches. CDR3 amino acids: CASSLAGEMSNTQYF. CDR3 sequence (DNA): TGTGCCAGCAGCTTAGCGGGAGAGATGTCAAATACGCAGTATTTT.

This chain joins TRBV30 and TRBJ1-1, with 7 bases identical to TRBD1. Germline V gene data show CDR1 as GTSNPN and CDR2 as SVGIG (reference sequence). Trimming at V came to 4 bases and at J to 0 bases, leaving 11 bases not matched to a gene. The CDR3 contains 16 residues. CDR3 region: CAWTPPLQGMNTEAFF. Written as DNA, the CDR3 is TGTGCCTGGACCCCTCCCTTACAGGGGATGAACACTGAAGCTTTCTTT.

The chain has TRBV7-6 and TRBJ1-5; 8 nucleotides agree with TRBD1. V lost 1 base to trimming and J lost 6 bases; unmatched junction nucleotides: 5. The CDR3 is 15 amino acids. Germline loops: CDR1 SGHVS, CDR2 FNYEAQ. The CDR3 sequence is CASSLEAGGGQPQHF. The DNA of the CDR3 is TGTGCCAGCAGCTTAGAGGCAGGGGGCGGTCAGCCCCAGCATTTT.

The gene calls are TRBV7-6 and TRBJ2-2; 7 bases match TRBD2. V lost 3 bases to trimming and J lost 2 bases; unmatched junction nucleotides: 6. Germline CDR1 is SGHVS and CDR2 is FNYEAQ. This CDR3 is built from 16 residues. The CDR3 protein is CASSFTGTINTGELFF. The CDR3 nucleotides read TGTGCCAGCAGCTTTACCGGGACTATAAACACCGGGGAGCTGTTTTTT.

In this sample, this clone turned up a few times. V usage is TRBV13 and J usage is TRBJ2-3, with 8 bases aligning to TRBD2. In germline, CDR1 is PRHDT, CDR2 FYEKMQ (reference sequence). This CDR3 contains 16 residues. J was trimmed by 4 bases and V by 7 bases; bases with no gene match: 13. CDR3 protein: CASNIRAGGLPDTQYF. The CDR3 DNA is TGTGCCAGCAACATAAGGGCGGGAGGCCTCCCAGATACGCAGTATTTT.

This clone was observed a few times. This chain joins TRBV11-2 and TRBJ2-2; 7 bases match TRBD2. V lost 10 bases to trimming and J lost 4 bases; unmatched junction nucleotides: 9. This CDR3 is 14 amino acids long. Germline-derived CDR1 and CDR2 are SGHAT and FQNNGV. In DNA form, the CDR3 reads TGTGCCATTGCGGGCGGGAGCGGCACCGGGGAGCTGTTTTTT. Translating gives CAIAGGSGTGELFF.

The chain employs TRBV5-6 and TRBJ2-2; D may correspond to TRBD1 or TRBD2 (5 bases each). The germline V gene encodes CDR1 SGHDT and CDR2 YYEEEE. V lost 3 bases to trimming and J lost 6 bases, with 15 bases between them. CDR3 length equals 15 residues. The DNA for the CDR3 is TGTGCCAGCAGCTCCCCCGGGCTGGGGGCCGGGGAGCTGTTTTTT. This translates into CASSSPGLGAGELFF.

The gene calls are TRBV29-1 and TRBJ1-2; maybe TRBD1 (6 bases). The V gene's germline CDR1 is SQVTM and CDR2 ANQGSEA. There are 15 residues in the CDR3. Trimming removed 3 bases from V and 1 base from J, with 15 bases in between. In DNA, the CDR3 is TGCAGCGTTGAGGAGGGGATCAGGGGTAACTATGGCTACACCTTC. It yields the protein CSVEEGIRGNYGYTF.

This CDR3 is CASSLGNGIADTQYF. The CDR3 nucleotides read TGTGCCAGCAGCTTAGGGAACGGGATTGCAGATACGCAGTATTTT. The J gene is TRBJ2-3, the V gene TRBV11-2, with D perhaps TRBD2 (5 bases). V was shortened by 1 base and J by 4 bases, with 12 bases between the two germline ends. The length of the CDR3 is 15 residues. The germline V gene encodes CDR1 SGHAT and CDR2 FQNNGV.

This clone appeared a single time. This sequence joins TRBV2 and TRBJ1-1, with 7 bases aligning to TRBD1. Germline CDR1 is SNHLY and CDR2 is FYNNEI. This CDR3 has 13 residues. V lost 10 bases, J lost 0 bases, and 5 bases stayed unmatched. The CDR3 nucleotides read TGTGCCACCAAGACAGGGATGAACACTGAAGCTTTCTTT. Its translation is CATKTGMNTEAFF.

The CDR3: CASTTRGGQRTGLYGYTF. The CDR3 nucleotides are TGTGCCAGCACCACCCGTGGGGGACAACGGACCGGACTCTATGGCTACACCTTC. V and J are TRBV27 and TRBJ1-2, with D maybe TRBD1 (6 bases). Trimming took 7 bases from V and 4 from J, leaving 28 bases between them. The CDR3 runs 18 residues. CDR1 is MNHEY, CDR2 SMNVEV, per germline (reference sequence).

This chain links TRBV7-2 with TRBJ2-7; D is undetermined. Per the germline V gene, CDR1 is SGHTA and CDR2 is FQGNSA. The V end was cut by 5 bases, the J end by 6 bases, with 14 bases between. The CDR3 has 13 residues. DNA for the CDR3: TGTGCCAGCAGCGGGGTCTCACCGCCCGAGCAGTACTTC. This codes for CASSGVSPPEQYF.